The rows below give T cell receptor beta chains drawn from one sample of a study of vaccination and CD4 T cells after COVID-19. These receptors' targets are unknown. TCRdb re-called the PCR reads through MiXCR, storing one row per CDR3 protein. The sample consists of approximately 10,000 distinct CDR3 sequences, more than 60% of them appearing once. The sequenced material came from CD4+ T cells from blood, cultured in vitro. The receptors originated from a human donor who had recovered from COVID-19. CDR3s include the opening cysteine and the closing phenylalanine or tryptophan. A D gene is named only where the DNA matches it firmly. The listing skips clone size in some rows; elsewhere it reads once, few, many or a size class.

d_call	j_call	clone_size	v_call	cdr3_nt	cdr3_aa
.	TRBJ2-1	.	TRBV20-1	TGCAGTGCTAGAGATTTCGAGCGCAATGAGCAGTTCTTC	CSARDFERNEQFF
.	TRBJ2-3	.	TRBV28	TGTGCCAGCAGCTTTCTAAACTTAGCTGCTAGCACAGATACGCAGTATTTT	CASSFLNLAASTDTQYF
TRBD1	TRBJ2-5	.	TRBV20-1	TGCAGTGCAAGTACCGGGACAGTGAACCAAGAGACCCAGTACTTC	CSASTGTVNQETQYF
TRBD1	TRBJ1-1	.	TRBV12-3/TRBV12-4	TGTGCCAGCAGCTATACAGGGGTTGGCACTGAAGCTTTCTTT	CASSYTGVGTEAFF
.	TRBJ1-6	.	TRBV12-3/TRBV12-4	TGTGCCAGCAGTTTGGGCAGGGCAGGTTCACCCCTCCACTTT	CASSLGRAGSPLHF
TRBD1	TRBJ2-2	.	TRBV11-3	TGTGCCACCGGGACAGGATACACCGGGGAGCTGTTTTTT	CATGTGYTGELFF
.	TRBJ1-6	.	TRBV12-3/TRBV12-4	TGTGCCAGCAGTTACACAGGTTCACCCCTCCACTTT	CASSYTGSPLHF
TRBD1	TRBJ1-3	.	TRBV19	TGTGCCAGTACGGACAGGAAGGGAAACACCATATATTTT	CASTDRKGNTIYF
TRBD2	TRBJ2-1	.	TRBV5-1	TGCGCCAGCAGCTGGGGGGGACCGACCTCCTACAATGAGCAGTTCTTC	CASSWGGPTSYNEQFF
.	TRBJ1-2	.	TRBV6-5	TGTGCCAGCAGTTTGAGGGTAACCGATGGCTACACCTTC	CASSLRVTDGYTF
.	TRBJ2-2	.	TRBV4-3	TGCGCCAGCAGCCAAGATTGGACGGCTGGGGAGCTGTTTTTT	CASSQDWTAGELFF
.	TRBJ1-1	few	TRBV11-2	TGTGCCAGCAGCTTAGACGGGAACACTGAAGCTTTCTTT	CASSLDGNTEAFF
.	TRBJ1-3	few	TRBV7-2	TGTGCCAGCAGCTTCGGAGGTCAAAACACCATATATTTT	CASSFGGQNTIYF
TRBD2	TRBJ2-3	.	TRBV20-1	TGCAGCCCGTCTGTATGGGGGAGGGCCTCAGATACGCAGTATTTT	CSPSVWGRASDTQYF
.	TRBJ1-2	.	TRBV20-1	TGCAGTGCTAGACCCCCGGGAGTTGGAACAGGCTATGGCTACACCTTC	CSARPPGVGTGYGYTF
.	TRBJ1-1	.	TRBV19	TGTGCCAGTAGTATTAGGGAATACACTGAAGCTTTCTTT	CASSIREYTEAFF
.	TRBJ1-3	.	TRBV7-2	TGTGCCAGCAGCTTATTCGAGCAGAACACCATATATTTT	CASSLFEQNTIYF
.	TRBJ2-5	few	TRBV5-1	TGCGCCAGCAGCTTGGGGGACACACTCATCGGGCAAGAGACCCAGTACTTC	CASSLGDTLIGQETQYF
.	TRBJ2-5	.	TRBV20-1	TGCAGTGCTATCGGACAGGGAGGGGAGACCCAGTACTTC	CSAIGQGGETQYF
.	TRBJ2-3	once	TRBV7-9	TGTGCCAGCAGAGAGGGCGGTGCAGATACGCAGTATTTT	CASREGGADTQYF
TRBD1	TRBJ2-2	.	TRBV6-2/TRBV6-3	TGTGCCAGCAGTCCGAAAACCTACAGGGGCACCGGGGAGCTGTTTTTT	CASSPKTYRGTGELFF
.	TRBJ1-1	.	TRBV20-1	TGCAGTGCTAGGAGTGGTGGGGTGGACACTGAAGCTTTCTTT	CSARSGGVDTEAFF
.	TRBJ1-2	.	TRBV7-2	TGTGCCAGCAGCTTACAAGGAATCGGCTTC	CASSLQGIGF
.	TRBJ2-3	.	TRBV5-4	TGTGCCAGCAGCGGGGACTTCTCCTGGGATACGCAGTATTTT	CASSGDFSWDTQYF
TRBD2	TRBJ2-4	.	TRBV20-1	TGCAGTGCCAAGCGGGGGGCGACAAGCATTCAGTACTTC	CSAKRGATSIQYF
TRBD2	TRBJ2-7	.	TRBV10-1	TGCGCCAGCAGTGCCCGACTAGCGGGCAAGGGCGAGCAGTACTTC	CASSARLAGKGEQYF
.	TRBJ2-7	.	TRBV19	TGTGCCAGTAGTCGTTCGACAGGGACTACCTACGAGCAGTACTTC	CASSRSTGTTYEQYF
TRBD1	TRBJ1-1	.	TRBV18	TGTGCCAGCCGGGGACAGGCGAACACTGAAGCTTTCTTT	CASRGQANTEAFF
.	TRBJ2-2	once	TRBV11-3	TGTGCCAGCCCCCCGGGACACCAGAACACCGGGGAGCTGTTTTTT	CASPPGHQNTGELFF
.	TRBJ2-2	once	TRBV5-1	TGCGCCAGCAGGCAGGCCGTCTCGAACACCGGGGAGCTGTTTTTT	CASRQAVSNTGELFF
TRBD2	TRBJ2-3	.	TRBV20-1	TGCAGTGCTAGCCCTAGCGGGAGGTTCGGTGCGAGCACAGATACGCAGTATTTT	CSASPSGRFGASTDTQYF
.	TRBJ1-5	.	TRBV5-1	TGCGCCAGCAGCTTGGGGCCGTCTAGCAATCAGCCCCAGCATTTT	CASSLGPSSNQPQHF
.	TRBJ2-1	once	TRBV6-5	TGTGCCAGCAGTTACCTCCCCGGGGCCGGGAATGAGCAGTTCTTC	CASSYLPGAGNEQFF